This is a list of T cell receptor beta chains from one sample in a study of beta chain features in type 1 diabetes. TCRdb keeps only in-frame clones here, not all; method: immunoSEQ multiplex PCR. This sample has around 340,000 clones, with less than 10% found just once. Sample: central memory CD4+ T cells from blood. All receptors come from a woman between 18 and 29 years old in good health. Each CDR3 is given with its conserved first and last residue. The order of the fields is clone size, V gene, CDR3 length, J gene, D gene, CDR3 DNA, CDR3 protein. The D gene is left open where the match is weak. Size is omitted from some rows. Given values are once, few, many or a class for expanded clones.

.	TRBV10-3	16	TRBJ2-1	TRBD2	TGTGCCATCAGCGCCGCCCCTAGCGGGGGCTACAATGAGCAGTTCTTC	CAISAAPSGGYNEQFF
few	TRBV5-8	16	TRBJ2-3	.	TGTGCCAGCAGCTTGGGACTAAGATTTGATTCAGATACGCAGTATTTT	CASSLGLRFDSDTQYF
few	TRBV20-1	10	TRBJ2-1	.	TGCAGTGCTACCAACAATGAGCAGTTCTTC	CSATNNEQFF
few	TRBV10-3	13	TRBJ2-7	TRBD2	TGTGCCATCACCCCGGGACTAGCCGGCGAGCAGTACTTC	CAITPGLAGEQYF
few	TRBV7-2	17	TRBJ2-1	TRBD1	TGTGCCAGCAGCCCCAGGCGCGGGACAGGGCCCTACAATGAGCAGTTCTTC	CASSPRRGTGPYNEQFF
.	TRBV7-2	12	TRBJ2-1	.	TGTGCCAGCAGCTTAGAAGGGATCGAGCAGTTCTTC	CASSLEGIEQFF
.	TRBV19	17	TRBJ2-2	.	TGTGCCAGTAGTATCCCCCCCTCCGGGACAACCACCGGGGAGCTGTTTTTT	CASSIPPSGTTTGELFF
few	TRBV9	17	TRBJ2-1	TRBD2	TGTGCCAGCAGCGCCCGCCAAGGGACTAGCGGGAGTAATGAGCAGTTCTTC	CASSARQGTSGSNEQFF
few	TRBV4-3	16	TRBJ2-2	.	TGCGCCAGCGGCCAAGATTTAACTATGAACACCGGGGAGCTGTTTTTT	CASGQDLTMNTGELFF
.	TRBV4-3	15	TRBJ1-2	TRBD1	TGCGCCAGCAGCCAAGATACAGGGGGCTACTATGGCTACACCTTC	CASSQDTGGYYGYTF
many	TRBV9	15	TRBJ2-3	TRBD2	TGTGCCAGCAGCGTAAATCTAGCGGGAGCAGATACGCAGTATTTT	CASSVNLAGADTQYF
few	TRBV7-3	13	TRBJ2-1	.	TGTGCCAGCAGCTTGACACTTCTAAGCGGGCAGTTCTTC	CASSLTLLSGQFF
.	TRBV28	13	TRBJ2-5	.	TGTGCCAGCAGTTTAACCGGCCGGGAGACCCAGTACTTC	CASSLTGRETQYF
.	TRBV11-3	15	TRBJ2-5	.	TGTGCCAGCAGCTTAGGCCGGGGACCCCAAGAGACCCAGTACTTC	CASSLGRGPQETQYF
few	TRBV7-9	16	TRBJ2-1	TRBD2	TGTGCCAGCAGCTTAGCTAGCGGGAGAGCCTACAATGAGCAGTTCTTC	CASSLASGRAYNEQFF
many	TRBV7-2	12	TRBJ1-2	TRBD1	TGTGCCAGCAGCATGACAGGGTTCGGCTACACCTTC	CASSMTGFGYTF
.	TRBV7-9	14	TRBJ2-1	.	TGTGCCAGCAGCTCCCTAATTAGCGGAGAGGAGCAGTTCTTC	CASSSLISGEEQFF
.	TRBV28	12	TRBJ1-1	.	TGTGCGACGCTGCTACATAACACTGAAGCTTTCTTT	CATLLHNTEAFF
many	TRBV6-1	18	TRBJ1-5	.	TGTGCCAGCAGTGAAATTCGGGGGGCAGGGCACCGCAATCAGCCCCAGCATTTT	CASSEIRGAGHRNQPQHF
many	TRBV7-9	18	TRBJ2-6	TRBD2	TGTGCCAGCAGCCCCGGGACTAGCACCTCCTCTGGGGCCAACGTCCTGACTTTC	CASSPGTSTSSGANVLTF
many	TRBV11-2	14	TRBJ1-2	.	TGTGCCAGCAGCTTAAGGGGGATTAACTATGGCTACACCTTC	CASSLRGINYGYTF
.	TRBV7-3	15	TRBJ2-7	.	TGTGCCAGCAGCCCAGACCCAGGGAGGACCCACGAGCAGTACTTC	CASSPDPGRTHEQYF
.	TRBV15	15	TRBJ2-1	.	TGTGCCACCAGCAGAGAAGGTAGCGTCTACAATGAGCAGTTCTTC	CATSREGSVYNEQFF
few	TRBV4-2	13	TRBJ1-1	.	TGTGCCAGCAGCTTGGGCCGGGGCACTGAAGCTTTCTTT	CASSLGRGTEAFF
.	TRBV7-9	16	TRBJ2-1	.	TGTGCCAGCAGCTTAGAGGCAGGGCTTGGCTACAATGAGCAGTTCTTC	CASSLEAGLGYNEQFF
few	TRBV15	16	TRBJ1-5	.	TGTGCCACCAGCAGGGGGCAGGGACGGGTCAATCAGCCCCAGCATTTT	CATSRGQGRVNQPQHF
many	TRBV10-3	15	TRBJ2-1	TRBD1	TGTGCCATCAGTGGGGACAGGTTTTTCCAGAATGAGCAGTTCTTC	CAISGDRFFQNEQFF
.	TRBV7-8	17	TRBJ2-2	.	TGTGCCAGCAGCCCAAACCGGTTAGCGGTGAACACCGGGGAGCTGTTTTTT	CASSPNRLAVNTGELFF
few	TRBV28	15	TRBJ1-5	.	TGTGCCAGCAGCTCGGGCGGGGGACTTCTCCAGCCCCAGCATTTT	CASSSGGGLLQPQHF
.	TRBV7-2	15	TRBJ1-2	.	TGTGCCAGCAGCTTAGCGGAGATGGGGACTTATGGCTACACCTTC	CASSLAEMGTYGYTF
many	TRBV14	13	TRBJ2-5	.	TGTGCCAGCAGCCAAGCCCCCCAAGAGACCCAGTACTTC	CASSQAPQETQYF
few	TRBV29-1	14	TRBJ1-2	TRBD1	TGCAGCGTTGAAGGGAGGGGGCGTAACTATGGCTACACCTTC	CSVEGRGRNYGYTF
.	TRBV11-2	14	TRBJ2-5	TRBD2	TGTGCCAGCAGCTACCGGACTAGCGCGGAGACCCAGTACTTC	CASSYRTSAETQYF
.	TRBV29-1	13	TRBJ2-7	.	TGCAGCGTTGAAGTTAACGGTGACTACGAGCAGTACTTC	CSVEVNGDYEQYF
many	TRBV28	15	TRBJ2-1	TRBD2	TGTGCCAGCAGGACAAGAACCGGGACTAGAAATGAGCAGTTCTTC	CASRTRTGTRNEQFF
.	TRBV19	14	TRBJ2-7	.	TGTGCCAGTACTCCGGGACTCGACTCCTACGAGCAGTACTTC	CASTPGLDSYEQYF
.	TRBV20-1	11	TRBJ1-2	.	TGCAGTGCCCCACAGGGCTATGGCTACACCTTC	CSAPQGYGYTF
many	TRBV4-3	15	TRBJ2-3	.	TGCGCCAGCAGTCAAGCGCGGGAACCCACAGATACGCAGTATTTT	CASSQAREPTDTQYF
many	TRBV6-5	16	TRBJ1-2	TRBD1	TGTGCCAGCAGTTACTCGTGGCGGGGACAGGGAAATGGCTACACCTTC	CASSYSWRGQGNGYTF
.	TRBV2	16	TRBJ1-2	.	TGTGCCAGCATCGGGCTGGGGGCGCGGGGAGTCTATGGCTACACCTTC	CASIGLGARGVYGYTF
.	TRBV7-2	18	TRBJ2-4	TRBD2	TGTGCCAGCAGCTTAGACCCCCGGGGGGGCCTATCCAAAAACATTCAGTACTTC	CASSLDPRGGLSKNIQYF
few	TRBV5-1	15	TRBJ2-1	TRBD1	TGCGCCAGCAGCTTGGAGGGACAGAACTACAATGAGCAGTTCTTC	CASSLEGQNYNEQFF
many	TRBV11-3	15	TRBJ2-3	.	TGTGCCAGCAGCTTGTCCCGGGATTCATCAGATACGCAGTATTTT	CASSLSRDSSDTQYF
.	TRBV4-3	15	TRBJ2-6	TRBD2	TGCGCCAGCAGCCAAGAGGGAGGGCGGTCGGGCGTCCTGACTTTC	CASSQEGGRSGVLTF
.	TRBV6-5	14	TRBJ2-7	.	TGTGCCAGCAGTTACCACAGATTCCCTTACGAGCAGTACTTC	CASSYHRFPYEQYF
few	TRBV5-8	14	TRBJ2-5	TRBD1	TGTGCCAGGAGCAACGGACAGGGAGGAGAGACCCAGTACTTC	CARSNGQGGETQYF
few	TRBV11-1	14	TRBJ2-3	.	TGTGCCAGCAGCCTGTCTTTCTCCACAGATACGCAGTATTTT	CASSLSFSTDTQYF
.	TRBV29-1	12	TRBJ2-5	.	TGCAGCGTTGTCGGGCCTCAAGAGACCCAGTACTTC	CSVVGPQETQYF
.	TRBV19	14	TRBJ1-4	.	.	CASSPAVFWEKLFF
.	TRBV5-1	15	TRBJ2-7	TRBD1	TGCGCCAGCAGCAAAAACCCGGGACAGAGCAACGAGCAGTACTTC	CASSKNPGQSNEQYF